Sequencing of this TCR beta chain was carried out in a study of T cell responses to AZD1222 COVID-19 vaccine. CDR3 size: 14 residues. V shed 0 bases and J shed 7 bases, with 12 bases lying between them. CDR1 is MNHEY, CDR2 SVGAGI, per germline. Second-dose intervals near 4 or 12 weeks were combined. Here immunoSEQ multiplex PCR was the method, and the copy in TCRdb shows in-frame clones only, minus some. The sample holds about 150,000 clones, roughly 93% seen once. This clone occurred once. Its antigen is unknown. The study's findings and limits: Seropositive at baseline were only a handful of AZD1222 recipients. Donor demographics were predominantly white British with a female majority; clonal diversity may be underestimated. Targets within unmutated variant regions were reportedly found for nearly half of spike-specific TCRs.

Specimen: peripheral blood, collected 28 days after the second AZD1222 dose. The rearrangement uses TRBV6-5 and TRBJ1-2; D is undetermined. The source of this sequence is an adult who received the AZD1222 COVID-19 vaccine. The CDR3 region is CASSYSPGSGGYTF. CDR3 nucleotide sequence: TGTGCCAGCAGTTACTCACCCGGGTCGGGTGGCTACACCTTC.